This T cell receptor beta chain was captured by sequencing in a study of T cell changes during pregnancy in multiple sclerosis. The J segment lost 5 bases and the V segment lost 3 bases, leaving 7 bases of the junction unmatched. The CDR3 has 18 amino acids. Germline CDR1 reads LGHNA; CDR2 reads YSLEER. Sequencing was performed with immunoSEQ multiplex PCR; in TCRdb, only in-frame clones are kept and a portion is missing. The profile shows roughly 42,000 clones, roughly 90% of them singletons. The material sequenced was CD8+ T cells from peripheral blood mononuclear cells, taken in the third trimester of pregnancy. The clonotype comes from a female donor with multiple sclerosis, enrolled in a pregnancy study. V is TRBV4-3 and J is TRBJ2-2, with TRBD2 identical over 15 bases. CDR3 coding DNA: TGCGCCAGCAGCCAGGGACTAGCGGGGGGCCTGGGAACCGGGGAGCTGTTTTTT. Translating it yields CASSQGLAGGLGTGELFF.